This TCR beta chain is drawn from a study of cytomegalovirus exposure and HLA in healthy donors. Findings and limits, study-wide: In vitro checks showed that three CMV-associated chains really do target CMV antigens.

The table came from immunoSEQ multiplex PCR; TCRdb's copy has only in-frame clones and leaves some out. This table has about 250,000 clones, roughly 87% appearing once. The CDR3 is made up of 14 amino acids. V lost 6 bases, J lost 2 bases, and 5 bases stayed unmatched. From germline, CDR1 is SEHNR and CDR2 FQNEAQ (reference sequence). As to this clone: Its antigen is as yet unknown.

The source of this sequence is a man aged 18 to 29 in good health and CMV-seropositive. Sequenced sample: PBMCs. The chain is built from TRBV7-9 and TRBJ2-7; TRBD2 matches 9 bases. The CDR3 region is CASRQREDPYEQYF. The CDR3 bases are TGTGCCAGCAGACAGCGGGAGGACCCCTACGAGCAGTACTTC. Full variable domain (remainder filled in from reference TRBV7-9 and TRBJ2-7): DTGVSQNPRHKITKRGQNVTFRCDPISEHNRLYWYRQTLGQGPEFLTYFQNEAQLEKSRLLSDRFSAERPKGSFSTLEIQRTEQGDSAMYLCASRQREDPYEQYFGPGTRLTVT.